The TCR beta chain described here comes from a study of response to subunit inactivated influenza vaccine (dated by TCRdb to the late 2010s). About the study as a whole: Deep quantitative profiling of the T cell receptor repertoire was used in the study to follow responses to a trivalent subunit inactivated influenza vaccine.

Study-wide findings and limitations: The authors suggested that each seasonal influenza vaccination may recruit only a limited number of new T cells.

The method was RT-PCR. TCRdb shows the sequencer as Illumina HiSeq 2500. Clones were called with MiXCR by TCRdb after fastp trimmed the public reads at Q25, and only in-frame beta chains were retained. Every CDR3 protein is listed once, alongside the most common genes and DNA of its rows. The sample yields 500,000 to 750,000 distinct CDR3 sequences; less than 15% were counted once. The ten largest clones take up 11% of the sample. Unmatched junction bases come to 5, with V trimmed by 7 bases and J by 4 bases. The CDR3 measures 13 amino acids from cysteine to phenylalanine. CDR3 DNA is the only sequence kept; it has 39 bases, read in frame from the first base. For CDR1 and CDR2, the germline V gene (reference sequence) lists LGHDT and YNNKEL. This clonotype was found a few times. The specificity of this receptor is unknown. No clone much larger than this one lies a single base away; base qualities are absent.

The chain joins TRBV3-1 to TRBJ2-7; TRBD2 aligns with 9 central bases. The material was PBMCs from blood, obtained about 11 days after vaccination. The sequence was collected from a man between 50 and 59 years old who received an inactivated influenza vaccine. Donor details come from another sample of the same person, matched by shared clones. CDR3 protein: CASTHSGGYEQYF. At the DNA level, the sequence is TGTGCCAGCACCCATAGCGGGGGTTACGAGCAGTACTTC.